This T cell receptor beta chain was found in a study of shared clonotypes between healthy human individuals. Study-wide background: Used for every donor were three CD4 naive, three CD4 memory, two CD8 naive and one CD8 memory plate.

Profiling relied on immunoSEQ multiplex PCR, and the TCRdb table lists in-frame clones only, not all of them. The sample carries 1.5 million to 1.9 million clones, 95% to 99% recorded once. In the CD4+ fraction, cells were divided into CD45RA+ naive and CD45RA-negative memory subsets. Trimming at V came to 6 bases and at J to 2 bases, leaving 8 bases not matched to a gene. The CDR3 loop spans 15 amino acids. Germline V gene data show CDR1 as MDHEN and CDR2 as SYDVKM. The sample was naive CD4+ T cells sorted from blood. Subset of the sample: CD45RA+ positively selected. This TCR came from a man aged 30-40 years in good health. The rearrangement joins TRBV28 to TRBJ2-3, with TRBD1 matching 7 bases. The CDR3 bases are TGTGCCAGCAGGGGCACAGGGGTGGCCACAGATACGCAGTATTTT. It is translated as CASRGTGVATDTQYF.